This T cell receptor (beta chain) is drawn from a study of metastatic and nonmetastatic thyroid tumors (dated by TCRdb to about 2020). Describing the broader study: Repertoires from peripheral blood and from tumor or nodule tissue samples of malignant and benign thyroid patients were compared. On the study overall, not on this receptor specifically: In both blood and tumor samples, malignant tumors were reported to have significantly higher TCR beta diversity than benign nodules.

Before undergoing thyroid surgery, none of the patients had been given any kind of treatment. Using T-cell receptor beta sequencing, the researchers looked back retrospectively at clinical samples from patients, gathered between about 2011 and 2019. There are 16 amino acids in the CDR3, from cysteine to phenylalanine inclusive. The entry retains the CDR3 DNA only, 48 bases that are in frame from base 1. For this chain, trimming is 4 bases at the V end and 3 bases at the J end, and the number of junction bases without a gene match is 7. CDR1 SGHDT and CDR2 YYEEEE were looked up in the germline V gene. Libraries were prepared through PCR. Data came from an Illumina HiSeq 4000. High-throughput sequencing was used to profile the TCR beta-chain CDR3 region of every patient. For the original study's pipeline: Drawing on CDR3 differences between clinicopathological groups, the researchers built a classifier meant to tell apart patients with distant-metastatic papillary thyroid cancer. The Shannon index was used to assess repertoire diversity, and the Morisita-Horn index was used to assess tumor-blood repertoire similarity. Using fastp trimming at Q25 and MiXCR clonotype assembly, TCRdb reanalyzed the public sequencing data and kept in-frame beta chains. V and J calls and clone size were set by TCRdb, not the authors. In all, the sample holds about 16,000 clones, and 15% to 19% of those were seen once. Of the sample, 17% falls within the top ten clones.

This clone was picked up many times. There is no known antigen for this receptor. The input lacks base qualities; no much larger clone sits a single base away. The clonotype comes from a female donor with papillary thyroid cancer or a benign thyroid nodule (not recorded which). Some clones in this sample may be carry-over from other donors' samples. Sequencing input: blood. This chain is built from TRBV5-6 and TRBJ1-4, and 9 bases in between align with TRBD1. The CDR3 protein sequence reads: CASSTLRTGANEKLFF. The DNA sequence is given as TGTGCCAGCAGCACCCTCCGGACAGGGGCTAATGAAAAACTGTTTTTT.